A single sample gave rise to the 30 T cell receptor beta chains below, sequenced in a study of vaccination and CD4 T cells after COVID-19. Which antigens these TCRs recognize remains unknown. Treatment given: approximately nine-day PBMC culture with coronavirus spike peptide pools or control peptides (ViraFEST assay). Oncomine TCR Beta short-read sequencing was applied to DNA from cultured CD4+ T cells. Each CDR3 protein gets one entry after TCRdb re-called the PCR reads with MiXCR. The repertoire holds more than 7,000 distinct CDR3 sequences, approximately 57% seen once, with about a sixth in the top ten. Material: cultured CD4+ T cells from blood, obtained after SARS-CoV-2 vaccination. These receptors were collected from a human donor with COVID-19.

This clonotype turned up a few times. The chain is built from TRBV7-2 and TRBJ2-5, with D possibly TRBD1 on 6 matching bases. The CDR3 contains 14 residues. Germline loops: CDR1 SGHTA, CDR2 FQGNSA. Trimming shortened V by 3 bases and J by 7 bases, and 15 bases separated the two germline ends. The CDR3 coding sequence is TGTGCCAGCAGCTTTGGACAGCCCCAGGTGACCCAGTACTTC. Amino acid sequence: CASSFGQPQVTQYF.

This clonotype was observed a few times. The chain combines TRBV7-8 with TRBJ1-2, with a weak D call TRBD1 (5 bases). Trimming cost V 4 bases and J 4 bases, with 10 bases left between them. This CDR3 comprises 13 residues. Germline loops: CDR1 SGHVS, CDR2 FQNEAQ. Here the CDR3 reads CASSYLRVYGYTF. The CDR3 DNA reads as TGTGCCAGCAGCTATCTCAGGGTCTATGGCTACACCTTC.

This clonotype is termed large. V is TRBV6-1 and J is TRBJ1-5, with a weak D call TRBD1 (5 bases). The CDR3 spans 15 residues. V lost 0 bases and J 0 bases, leaving 6 bases between the germline ends. CDR1 is MNHNS, CDR2 SASEGT, per germline. The CDR3 DNA follows: TGTGCCAGCAGTGAAGCGGGACCTAGCAATCAGCCCCAGCATTTT. It encodes CASSEAGPSNQPQHF.

The chain is built from TRBV7-7 and TRBJ1-4; 11 nucleotides line up with TRBD1. Looked up from germline, CDR1 is SSHAT and CDR2 is FNYEAQ (reference sequence). This CDR3 has 14 amino acids. The CDR3 DNA reads TGTGTCTCGGGCGGGACAGGGGGTAATGAAAAACTGTTTTTT. Translating it yields CVSGGTGGNEKLFF.

The chain carries TRBV6-4 and TRBJ2-7; D not certain. Trimming pared 2 bases from V and 4 bases from J, leaving 12 bases between. The CDR3 extends over 14 amino acids. CDR1 and CDR2 from the germline V gene are MRHNA and SNTAGT. This chain's CDR3 is CASSDASFLYEQYF. DNA for the CDR3: TGTGCCAGCAGTGACGCCTCCTTCTTGTACGAGCAGTACTTC.

This clonotype was picked up one time. The chain uses TRBV27 and TRBJ2-1; 9 nucleotides align to TRBD2. CDR3 length: 16 amino acids. Unmatched junction bases numbered 10, after V lost 4 bases and J lost 6 bases. The germline V gene has CDR1 MNHEY and CDR2 SMNVEV (reference sequence). The CDR3 sequence is CASSYHGRGGRNEQFF. DNA for the CDR3: TGTGCCAGCAGTTATCATGGGCGGGGGGGCCGCAATGAGCAGTTCTTC.

By share of the sample, this clonotype is large. The chain joins TRBV4-3 to TRBJ2-7; 8 bases line up with TRBD2. V was clipped by 2 bases and J by 4 bases; unmatched bases: 7. This CDR3 comprises 15 residues. Germline CDR1 and CDR2: LGHNA and YSLEER. The CDR3 sequence: CASSQSGLAGYEQYF. The CDR3 DNA reads as TGCGCCAGCAGCCAATCCGGACTAGCTGGTTACGAGCAGTACTTC.

The V call is TRBV20-1, the J call TRBJ2-2; D gene unclear. Between the trimmed V and J ends, which lost 6 bases and 8 bases, there was a span of 10 bases. CDR1 DFQATT and CDR2 SNEGSKA come from the germline V gene (reference sequence). The CDR3 has 11 amino acids. CDR3 in amino acids: CSAVDMGELFF. The CDR3 nucleotides are TGCAGTGCCGTCGATATGGGGGAGCTGTTTTTT.

This chain links TRBV19 with TRBJ1-6; D may be TRBD1 (5 bases). CDR3 length equals 14 residues. Germline V gives CDR1 LNHDA, CDR2 SQIVND (reference sequence). V was cut by 3 bases and J by 7 bases, with 10 bases left in between. The CDR3 loop is CASSIGAENSPLHF. The CDR3 region has the DNA TGTGCCAGTAGTATCGGGGCGGAGAATTCACCCCTCCACTTT.

The V call is TRBV12-3 or TRBV12-4, the J call TRBJ1-2; TRBD1 is a possible D gene (5 bases). There are 13 residues in the CDR3. The V gene lost 4 bases and the J gene lost 4 bases, with 10 bases spanning the gap. The CDR3 loop reads CASSSGRVYGYTF. Here the CDR3 DNA reads TGTGCCAGCAGTTCAGGGAGGGTCTATGGCTACACCTTC.

V is TRBV7-2 and J is TRBJ2-7, with D possibly being TRBD1 (5 bases). Trimming shortened V by 6 bases and J by 0 bases, and 12 bases separated the two germline ends. CDR1 and CDR2 from the germline V gene are SGHTA and FQGNSA. The CDR3 length is 14 residues. This CDR3 reads CASRRQPSSYEQYF. The CDR3 nucleotides are TGTGCCAGCAGGCGACAGCCAAGCTCCTACGAGCAGTACTTC.

CDR3 bases: TGTGCCTGGAGTTCGGAGGACAATCAGCCCCAGCATTTT. It specifies CAWSSEDNQPQHF. The chain recombines TRBV30 with TRBJ1-5; D unclear. Germline V CDR1 and CDR2: GTSNPN, SVGIG (reference sequence). Deletions cut 2 bases from V and 3 bases from J, with 8 bases between. The CDR3 totals 13 residues.

The chain couples TRBV4-1 to TRBJ1-1, with unresolved D. CDR1 and CDR2 from the germline V gene are MGHRA and YSYEKL. V gave up 1 base and J gave up 0 bases, with 12 bases separating them. This CDR3 is built from 16 residues. The CDR3 region has the DNA TGCGCCAGCAGCCAAGCCCCGACGGCTATGAACACTGAAGCTTTCTTT. Amino acid sequence: CASSQAPTAMNTEAFF.

This clonotype is large (0.1 to 1%). The chain links TRBV20-1 to TRBJ1-6, with no clear D. Germline V gene lookup returns CDR1 DFQATT and CDR2 SNEGSKA (reference sequence). V was cut by 6 bases and J by 0 bases, with 12 bases left in between. The CDR3 covers 15 residues. The CDR3 DNA follows: TGCAGTGCGACAAATAGAAGCTCCTATAATTCACCCCTCCACTTT. It yields the protein CSATNRSSYNSPLHF.

The chain combines TRBV24-1 with TRBJ2-2; a weak D match, TRBD2 (6 bases). Per germline, CDR1 KGHDR and CDR2 SFDVKD. Trimming took 6 bases from V and 0 from J, leaving 19 bases between them. This CDR3 region has 18 residues. CDR3 nucleotide sequence: TGTGCCACCAGTAACGGGGGAACAATCTCCGCGAACACCGGGGAGCTGTTTTTT. This gives the protein CATSNGGTISANTGELFF.

The rearrangement joins TRBV5-1 to TRBJ2-3; 12 bases agree with TRBD2. The germline CDR1 and CDR2 sequences are SGHRS and YFSETQ. The CDR3 totals 14 residues. J was trimmed by 6 bases and V by 4 bases; bases with no gene match: 3. Written as DNA, the CDR3 is TGCGCCAGCAGCCTTGGGACTAGCGGGGATACGCAGTATTTT. Residues: CASSLGTSGDTQYF.

The rearrangement joins TRBV20-1 to TRBJ1-2, with D unclear. The V gene's germline CDR1 is DFQATT and CDR2 SNEGSKA (reference sequence). The V gene lost 3 bases and the J gene lost 4 bases, with 15 bases spanning the gap. The length of the CDR3 is 14 residues. The CDR3 nucleotides read TGCAGTGCTAGGGAGGCGAGCACGCCCTATGGCTACACCTTC. Translating gives CSAREASTPYGYTF.

This clonotype has more than one count but fewer than ten. The chain links TRBV20-1 to TRBJ2-1; 9 bases align to TRBD2. V lost 3 bases, J lost 6 bases, and 6 bases stayed unmatched. Germline V lookup: CDR1 DFQATT, CDR2 SNEGSKA (reference sequence). This CDR3 has 14 amino acids. The CDR3: CSARRPSGVNEQFF. The CDR3 region has the DNA TGCAGTGCTAGGCGCCCTAGCGGGGTCAATGAGCAGTTCTTC.

This clonotype was found a few times. The genes are TRBV6-5 and TRBJ2-2; D unresolved. V was shortened by 1 base and J by 6 bases, with 6 bases between the two germline ends. There are 13 residues in the CDR3. Germline V gene data show CDR1 as MNHEY and CDR2 as SVGAGI. The CDR3 is CASSYFLPGELFF. The CDR3 DNA reads as TGTGCCAGCAGTTACTTTTTACCCGGGGAGCTGTTTTTT.

The rearrangement joins TRBV20-1 to TRBJ2-3, with 11 bases lining up with TRBD2. The CDR3 runs to 16 residues. J was trimmed by 3 bases and V by 1 base; bases with no gene match: 6. Germline lookup yields CDR1 DFQATT and CDR2 SNEGSKA (reference sequence). The CDR3 DNA is TGCAGTGCTAGAGTTCCGACTAGCGGGGAAACAGATACGCAGTATTTT. Its translation: CSARVPTSGETDTQYF.

This clonotype came up a few times. The chain uses TRBV7-9 and TRBJ2-5, with D maybe TRBD1 (5 bases). This CDR3 is 14 amino acids long. Trimming took off 0 bases at V and 7 bases at J, with 12 bases between the two ends. Germline assignment: CDR1 SEHNR and CDR2 FQNEAQ (reference sequence). DNA of the CDR3: TGTGCCAGCAGCTTAGCGACGGAAAGGGGGACCCAGTACTTC. Protein product: CASSLATERGTQYF.

The CDR3 region has the DNA TGTGCCAGCACTCCAGAGACCCAGTACTTC. Translating gives CASTPETQYF. The chain joins TRBV7-9 to TRBJ2-5; D unresolved. Per the germline V gene, CDR1 is SEHNR and CDR2 is FQNEAQ (reference sequence). This CDR3 region has 10 residues. Deletions cut 7 bases from V and 4 bases from J, with 4 bases between.

This clonotype showed up just a few times. The V gene is TRBV20-1, the J gene TRBJ1-3; TRBD1 is a possible D gene (5 bases). CDR1 and CDR2 (germline): DFQATT, SNEGSKA (reference sequence). CDR3 length: 16 residues. V lost 5 bases and J 0 bases, leaving 17 bases between the germline ends. The CDR3: CSAPRPGTISGNTIYF. The DNA of the CDR3 is TGCAGTGCTCCAAGACCAGGGACTATCTCTGGAAACACCATATATTTT.

In this sample, this clonotype turned up once. The chain joins TRBV20-1 to TRBJ2-7; tentative D call: TRBD1 (6 bases). Germline V gene data show CDR1 as DFQATT and CDR2 as SNEGSKA (reference sequence). V gave up 3 bases and J gave up 1 base, with 10 bases separating them. The CDR3 contains 13 residues. CDR3 residues: CSASGDKSYEQYF. For the CDR3, the DNA is TGCAGTGCTAGCGGGGACAAGTCCTACGAGCAGTACTTC.

The chain carries TRBV7-9 and TRBJ2-2, with 9 bases identical to TRBD1. The CDR3 has 15 residues. Losses at the gene ends were 4 bases for V and 0 bases for J; bases not matched to a gene: 0. Per germline, CDR1 SEHNR and CDR2 FQNEAQ (reference sequence). The DNA for the CDR3 is TGTGCCAGCAGCTGGGACAGGGCGAACACCGGGGAGCTGTTTTTT. Its translation is CASSWDRANTGELFF.

This clonotype was recorded a few times. V usage is TRBV20-1 and J usage is TRBJ1-2; tentative D call: TRBD1 (5 bases). Germline lookup yields CDR1 DFQATT and CDR2 SNEGSKA (reference sequence). CDR3 length equals 13 residues. The germline V and J ends were trimmed by 3 bases and 3 bases, with 11 bases remaining between them. The CDR3 DNA is TGCAGTGCTAGTCACAGGTCCTACTATGGCTACACCTTC. Protein product: CSASHRSYYGYTF.

The gene calls are TRBV10-3 and TRBJ1-5, with 8 nucleotides matching TRBD1. Germline-derived CDR1 and CDR2 are ENHRY and SYGVKD. The junction had 4 bases not matched to a gene; V was cut back by 3 bases and J by 3 bases. The CDR3 consists of 15 residues. The CDR3 coding sequence is TGTGCCATCAGTGACGGACAGGGTTCCAATCAGCCCCAGCATTTT. Translated: CAISDGQGSNQPQHF.

The V gene is TRBV7-8, the J gene TRBJ1-5; no clear D. This CDR3 has 14 residues. CDR1 is SGHVS, CDR2 FQNEAQ, per germline. Trimming pared 0 bases from V and 4 bases from J, leaving 7 bases between. CDR3 region: CASSLAGPNQPQHF. In DNA, the CDR3 is TGTGCCAGCAGCTTAGCGGGTCCTAATCAGCCCCAGCATTTT.

The chain joins TRBV18 to TRBJ1-2; D is ambiguous. The CDR3 extends over 13 amino acids. The V end was cut by 3 bases, the J end by 14 bases, with 19 bases between. The germline gives CDR1 KGHSH, CDR2 LQKENI. The chain's CDR3 is CASSPDMLGASTF. CDR3 bases: TGTGCCAGCTCACCCGACATGTTGGGTGCGAGTACCTTC.

V and J are TRBV5-4 and TRBJ1-3; D uncertain. CDR1 SGHNT and CDR2 YYREEE come from the germline V gene (reference sequence). This CDR3 has 14 amino acids. The V gene lost 2 bases and the J gene lost 4 bases, with 10 bases spanning the gap. The CDR3: CASSFERAGNTIYF. The CDR3 region has the DNA TGTGCCAGCAGCTTCGAAAGGGCAGGAAACACCATATATTTT.